The TCR beta chain described here comes from a study of blood T cell repertoires in COVID-19. About the research overall: Collection of acute and convalescent COVID-19 samples took place in the United States, Italy and Spain.

The ends were cut back, 4 bases at V and 5 bases at J, with 12 bases in the middle. The CDR3 is made up of 13 amino acids. The V gene's germline CDR1 is WNHNN and CDR2 SYGVQD (reference sequence). Methods used by the authors: How many nucleated cells were present was estimated from reference gene primer amplification. Data came from immunoSEQ multiplex PCR; TCRdb stores just in-frame clones and leaves some out. D and trimming were read from the DNA, whereas the V and J calls and clone size are those reported in that table. The profile covers 200,000 to 300,000 clones, with about 90% appearing a single time and under 3% taken by the ten largest. Patients from Seattle were sampled longitudinally, starting during active infection.

This TCR was sampled from a person between 18 and 35 years old with COVID-19, enrolled during active disease. Sequenced input: peripheral blood. The V and J genes are TRBV10-1 and TRBJ2-7; TRBD2 might be the D (5 bases). CDR3: CASSVDWANEQYF. The CDR3 region has the DNA TGCGCCAGCAGTGTGGACTGGGCCAACGAGCAGTACTTC.